This is a list of T cell receptor beta chains from one sample in a study of T-cell memory formation after mild COVID-19. TCRdb re-derived calls from the 5' RACE reads in MiXCR, one entry per CDR3 protein. This table holds 450,000 or so distinct CDR3 sequences, roughly 20% found once. The sequenced material came from PBMCs or a T cell subset sorted from them (not recorded which). Source of these receptors: an adult woman who had mild COVID-19 (a few samples of this study predate the infection). Cell type and time point are not known. CDR3s include the opening cysteine and the closing phenylalanine or tryptophan. The D gene is left open where the match is weak. Clone size is shown for a subset of rows, as once, few, many or a class of expanded clone.

clone_size d_call j_call v_call cdr3_nt cdr3_aa
- - TRBJ2-1 TRBV6-5 TGTGCCAGCAGTTACTCGTCACAACCCTACAATGAGCAGTTCTTC CASSYSSQPYNEQFF
- - TRBJ1-2 TRBV18 TGTGCCAGCTCACCAAACAACTCTCCCTCTAACTATGGCTACACCTTC CASSPNNSPSNYGYTF
few TRBD2 TRBJ2-1 TRBV25-1 TGTGCCATTTCGGGACTAGCGGGAGAAGGGCAGTTCTTC CAISGLAGEGQFF
- TRBD2 TRBJ2-5 TRBV4-1 TGCGCCAGCAGCCAAGATTGGGTAGCGGGGGACAAGCAAGAGACCCAGTACTTC CASSQDWVAGDKQETQYF
- - TRBJ2-3 TRBV7-2 TGTGCCAGCAGCCCGCGGGGACATACGCAGTATTTT CASSPRGHTQYF
- - TRBJ2-3 TRBV18 TGTGCCAGCTCCCCAGGACACAGAGATACGCAGTATTTT CASSPGHRDTQYF
- TRBD1 TRBJ1-2 TRBV12-3/TRBV12-4 TGTGCCAGCAGTACCGACAGGGCTTACGGCTACACCTTC CASSTDRAYGYTF
- - TRBJ2-5 TRBV27 TGTGCCAGCATGAGCTGGGACTCTCAAGAGACCCAGTACTTC CASMSWDSQETQYF
- - TRBJ2-7 TRBV4-3 TGCGCCAGCAGCCAAGAACGGCCCTACGAGCAGTACTTC CASSQERPYEQYF
- TRBD2 TRBJ2-1 TRBV4-3 TGCGCCAGCAAAGAGCGGGATGCCTCCTACAATGAGCAGTTCTTC CASKERDASYNEQFF
- TRBD2 TRBJ2-3 TRBV7-8 TGTGCCAGCAGCTCCTGGACTAGCCGCACAGATACGCAGTATTTT CASSSWTSRTDTQYF
few - TRBJ1-2 TRBV20-1 TGCAGTGCTAGGGGGGCAGAGCTTCACTATGGCTACACCTTC CSARGAELHYGYTF
- - TRBJ1-1 TRBV7-3 TGTGCCAGCAGCTTAGGGGCAGGGAGCACTGAAGCTTTCTTT CASSLGAGSTEAFF
many - TRBJ2-2 TRBV5-1 TGCGCCAGCAGCTCGGGAAACACCGGGGAGCTGTTTTTT CASSSGNTGELFF
- - TRBJ1-1 TRBV19 TGTGCCAGTAGTAGAGGGGCCTTCGGCACTGAAGCTTTCTTT CASSRGAFGTEAFF
- - TRBJ2-3 TRBV20-1 TGCAGTGCTCTCCGATGGGGTAGGGGCACAGATACGCAGTATTTT CSALRWGRGTDTQYF
few - TRBJ2-1 TRBV30 TGTGCCTGGAGTGTGGTAGTTGAGCAGTTCTTC CAWSVVVEQFF
few - TRBJ2-5 TRBV29-1 TGCAGCGTCTACGGGACACAAGAGACCCAGTACTTC CSVYGTQETQYF
- - TRBJ1-1 TRBV7-2 TGTGCCAGCACCACGGGACACAGGTCTAACACTGAAGCTTTCTTT CASTTGHRSNTEAFF
- - TRBJ1-4 TRBV5-5 TGTGCCAGCAGCCACACAGGGCGGCATGAAAAACTGTTTTTT CASSHTGRHEKLFF
- - TRBJ2-7 TRBV9 TGTGCCAGTACCCCGGGGGTCCCTCTCCAGGGCCACGAGCAGTACTTC CASTPGVPLQGHEQYF
- TRBD2 TRBJ2-3 TRBV15 TGTGCCACCAGCAGGGACCTCAGCGGGAGAGGCACAGATACGCAGTATTTT CATSRDLSGRGTDTQYF
- - TRBJ2-1 TRBV6-5 TGTGCCGCGGGGTCCGGATGGGAGTTCTTC CAAGSGWEFF
- - TRBJ2-3 TRBV9 TGTGCCAGCAGCGTAGCAGGCTACACAGATACGCAGTATTTT CASSVAGYTDTQYF
few - TRBJ2-1 TRBV20-1 TGCAGTGCTAGAGACCGGGACTCCGGCACCTACAATGAGCAGTTCTTC CSARDRDSGTYNEQFF
few - TRBJ2-5 TRBV2 TGTGCCAGCAGTGTCGGGACAGAGACCCAGTACTTC CASSVGTETQYF
few TRBD2 TRBJ2-7 TRBV4-1 TGCGCCAGCAGCTCAAGCGGGGTCTACGAGCAGTACTTC CASSSSGVYEQYF
- TRBD2 TRBJ2-5 TRBV19 TGTGCCAGTAACGGCGGGAGGTATGGGCAAGAGACCCAGTACTTC CASNGGRYGQETQYF
- TRBD1 TRBJ1-2 TRBV5-1 TGCGCCAGCAGCTTGGACGGGACAGGTGTCTATGGCTACACCTTC CASSLDGTGVYGYTF
- - TRBJ1-2 TRBV7-8 TGTGCCAGCAGCTTAGTTGGGGGGGCGGCCAACTATGGCTACACCTTC CASSLVGGAANYGYTF
- TRBD1 TRBJ1-2 TRBV20-1 TGCAGTGCTAGAGAAGAGGGGGCCTATGGCTACACCTTC CSAREEGAYGYTF
- - TRBJ1-1 TRBV7-9 TGTGCCAGCACCCCGCAGGGAAGGGAGAAAGCTTTCTTT CASTPQGREKAFF
- - TRBJ2-1 TRBV4-1 TGCGCCAGCAGCCCAGGGACGGAAGAAGAGCAGTTCTTC CASSPGTEEEQFF
- - TRBJ2-7 TRBV21-1 TGTGCCAGCAGCAGCCTAACTAGCGGGGGGGCCCCCTACGAGCAGTACTTC CASSSLTSGGAPYEQYF
- - TRBJ1-2 TRBV21-1 TGTGCCAGCCGTGGGCGATTCCGGGACACATGGCCCTATGGCTACACCTTC CASRGRFRDTWPYGYTF
- TRBD2 TRBJ2-2 TRBV6-5 TGTGCCAGCAGTTACCTGCTAAGCGGGAGCGGAACCGGGGAGCTGTTTTTT CASSYLLSGSGTGELFF
few TRBD1 TRBJ2-1 TRBV7-6 TGTGCCAGCAGCTTAGTGGGACAGGGGCCTGAGCAGTTCTTC CASSLVGQGPEQFF
- TRBD2 TRBJ2-1 TRBV5-1 TGCGCCAGCAGCTTGACTAGCGGGAGTTATGAGCAGTTCTTC CASSLTSGSYEQFF
many TRBD1 TRBJ1-2 TRBV6-5 TGTGCCAGCAGCTACTCCGGGACAGGAAACTATGGCTACACCTTC CASSYSGTGNYGYTF
once - TRBJ2-7 TRBV29-1 TGCAGCGTTTGGGACTGGGAAACCGGGCAGTACTTC CSVWDWETGQYF
- - TRBJ1-1 TRBV20-1 TGCAGTGCTAGACTTTCAGTACGGAACACTGAAGCTTTCTTT CSARLSVRNTEAFF
few - TRBJ2-5 TRBV11-1 TGTGCCAGCAGCTTAGGACTGGAGCGTATTCAAGAGACCCAGTACTTC CASSLGLERIQETQYF
- - TRBJ2-2 TRBV12-3/TRBV12-4 TGTGCCAGCAGTTTAATGGCTAGCGTCACCGGGGAGCTGTTTTTT CASSLMASVTGELFF
- - TRBJ2-1 TRBV20-1 TGCAGTGCAGATAGCGGAAGCTCCTACAATGAGCAGTTCTTC CSADSGSSYNEQFF
few TRBD1 TRBJ2-7 TRBV11-3 TGTGCCAGCAGCTCCACCGGGACAGGGTGGAACGAGCAGTACTTC CASSSTGTGWNEQYF
few - TRBJ1-1 TRBV20-1 TGCAGTGCTAGAAGCGGGAACACTGAAGCTTTCTTT CSARSGNTEAFF
- - TRBJ1-1 TRBV20-1 TGCAGTGCTAGACGTGGGTCAGTATTTAACACTGAAGCTTTCTTT CSARRGSVFNTEAFF
once TRBD2 TRBJ2-3 TRBV4-3 TGCGCCAGCAGCCCGGACCTCCTAGCGGGGAGCACAGATACGCAGTATTTT CASSPDLLAGSTDTQYF